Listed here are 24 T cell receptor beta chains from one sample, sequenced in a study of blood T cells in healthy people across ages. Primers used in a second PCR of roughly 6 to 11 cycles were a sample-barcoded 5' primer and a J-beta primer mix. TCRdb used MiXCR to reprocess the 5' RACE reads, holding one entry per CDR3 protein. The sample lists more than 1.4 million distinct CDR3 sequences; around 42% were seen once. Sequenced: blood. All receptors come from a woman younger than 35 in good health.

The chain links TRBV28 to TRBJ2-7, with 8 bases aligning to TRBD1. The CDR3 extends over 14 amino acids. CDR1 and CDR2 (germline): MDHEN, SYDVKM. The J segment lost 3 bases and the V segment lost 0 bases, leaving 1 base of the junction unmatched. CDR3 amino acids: CASSLWGQVYEQYF. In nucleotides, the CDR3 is TGTGCCAGCAGTTTATGGGGACAGGTCTACGAGCAGTACTTC.

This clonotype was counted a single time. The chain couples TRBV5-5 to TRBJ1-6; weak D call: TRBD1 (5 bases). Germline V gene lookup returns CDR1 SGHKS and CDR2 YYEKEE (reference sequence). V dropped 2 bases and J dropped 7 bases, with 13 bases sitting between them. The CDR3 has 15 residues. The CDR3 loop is CASSFGGEGNSPLHF. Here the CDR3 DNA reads TGTGCCAGCAGCTTCGGAGGGGAGGGAAATTCACCCCTCCACTTT.

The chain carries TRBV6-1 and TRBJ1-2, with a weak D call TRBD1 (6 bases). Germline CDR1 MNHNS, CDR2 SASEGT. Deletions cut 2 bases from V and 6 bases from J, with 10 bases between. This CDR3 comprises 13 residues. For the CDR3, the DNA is TGTGCCAGCAGTGAATACAACAGGGATGGCTACACCTTC. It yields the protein CASSEYNRDGYTF.

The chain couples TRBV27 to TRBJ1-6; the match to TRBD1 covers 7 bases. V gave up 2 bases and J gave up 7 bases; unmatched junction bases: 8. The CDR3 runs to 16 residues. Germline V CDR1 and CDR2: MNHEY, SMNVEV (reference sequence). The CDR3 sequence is CASSLVQAGGNSPLHF. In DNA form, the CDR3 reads TGTGCCAGCAGTTTAGTCCAGGCAGGGGGAAATTCACCCCTCCACTTT.

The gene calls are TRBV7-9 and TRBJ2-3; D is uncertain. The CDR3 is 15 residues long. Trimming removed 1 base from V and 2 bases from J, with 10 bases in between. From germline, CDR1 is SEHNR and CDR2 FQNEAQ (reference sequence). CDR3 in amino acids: CASSLGEVLTDTQYF. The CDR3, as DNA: TGTGCCAGCAGCTTAGGCGAAGTCCTCACAGATACGCAGTATTTT.

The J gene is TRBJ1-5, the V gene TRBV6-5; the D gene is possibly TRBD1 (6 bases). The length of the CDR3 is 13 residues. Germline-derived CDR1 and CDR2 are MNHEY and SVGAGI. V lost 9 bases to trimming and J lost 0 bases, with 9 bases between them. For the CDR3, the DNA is TGTGCCAGTCGGGGGGCTAGCAATCAGCCCCAGCATTTT. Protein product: CASRGASNQPQHF.

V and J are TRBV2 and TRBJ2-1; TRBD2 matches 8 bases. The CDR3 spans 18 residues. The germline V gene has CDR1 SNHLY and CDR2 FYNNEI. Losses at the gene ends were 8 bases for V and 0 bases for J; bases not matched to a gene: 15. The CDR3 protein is CASRVPAGDRVSYNEQFF. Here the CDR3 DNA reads TGTGCCAGCCGGGTTCCAGCGGGGGACCGCGTCTCCTACAATGAGCAGTTCTTC. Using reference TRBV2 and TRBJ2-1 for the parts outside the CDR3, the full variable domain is EPEVTQTPSHQVTQMGQEVILRCVPISNHLYFYWYRQILGQKVEFLVSFYNNEISEKSEIFDDQFSVERPDGSNFTLKIRSTKLEDSAMYFCASRVPAGDRVSYNEQFFGPGTRLTVL.

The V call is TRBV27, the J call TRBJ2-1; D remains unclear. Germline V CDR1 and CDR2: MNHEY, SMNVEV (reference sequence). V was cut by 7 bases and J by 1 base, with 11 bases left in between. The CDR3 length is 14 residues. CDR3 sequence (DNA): TGTGCCAGCACAGCGCGAGCTTCCTACAATGAGCAGTTCTTC. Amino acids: CASTARASYNEQFF.

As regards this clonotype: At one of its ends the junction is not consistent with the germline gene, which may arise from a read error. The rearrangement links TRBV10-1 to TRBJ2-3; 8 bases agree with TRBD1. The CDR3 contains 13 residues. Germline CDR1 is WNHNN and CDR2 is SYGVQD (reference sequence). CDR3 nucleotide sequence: TGCGCCAGCGCCAGGGGGCTAACAGATACGCGGTATTTT. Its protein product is CASARGLTDTRYF.

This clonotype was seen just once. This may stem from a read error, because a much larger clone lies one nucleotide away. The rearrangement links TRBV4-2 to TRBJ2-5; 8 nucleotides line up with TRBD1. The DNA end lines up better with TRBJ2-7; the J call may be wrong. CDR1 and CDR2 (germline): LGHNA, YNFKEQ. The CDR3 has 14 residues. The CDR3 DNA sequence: TGTGCCCGCAGCCAAGCCGGACAGGGTAACGAGCAGTACTTC. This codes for CARSQAGQGNEQYF.

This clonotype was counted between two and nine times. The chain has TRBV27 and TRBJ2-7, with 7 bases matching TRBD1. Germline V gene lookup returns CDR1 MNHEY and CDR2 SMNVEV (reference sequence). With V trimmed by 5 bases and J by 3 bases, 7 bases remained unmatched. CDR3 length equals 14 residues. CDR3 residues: CASSPVGDSYEQYF. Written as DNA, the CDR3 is TGTGCCAGCAGTCCGGTGGGGGACAGCTACGAGCAGTACTTC.

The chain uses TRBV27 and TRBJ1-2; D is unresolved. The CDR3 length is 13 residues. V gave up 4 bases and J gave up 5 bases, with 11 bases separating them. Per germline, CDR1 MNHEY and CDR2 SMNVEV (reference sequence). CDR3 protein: CASSCSGWYGYTF. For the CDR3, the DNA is TGTGCCAGCAGTTGTAGTGGGTGGTATGGCTACACCTTC.

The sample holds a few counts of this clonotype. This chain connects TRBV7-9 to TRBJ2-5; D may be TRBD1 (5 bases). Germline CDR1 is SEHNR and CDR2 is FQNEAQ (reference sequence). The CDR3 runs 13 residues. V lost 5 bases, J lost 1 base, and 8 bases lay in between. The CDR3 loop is CASSGHAQETQYF. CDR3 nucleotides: TGTGCCAGCAGCGGACACGCCCAAGAGACCCAGTACTTC.

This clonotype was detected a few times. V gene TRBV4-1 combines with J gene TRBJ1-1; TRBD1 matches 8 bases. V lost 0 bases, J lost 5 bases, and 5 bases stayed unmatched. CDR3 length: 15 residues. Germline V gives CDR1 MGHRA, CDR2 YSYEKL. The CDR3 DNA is TGCGCCAGCAGCCAAGAGTACAGGGGGGGAACTGAAGCTTTCTTT. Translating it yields CASSQEYRGGTEAFF.

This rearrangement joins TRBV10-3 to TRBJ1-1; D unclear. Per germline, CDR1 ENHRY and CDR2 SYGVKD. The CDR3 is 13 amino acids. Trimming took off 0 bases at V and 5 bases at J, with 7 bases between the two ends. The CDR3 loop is CAISESGETEAFF. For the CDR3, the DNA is TGTGCCATCAGTGAGTCTGGGGAGACTGAAGCTTTCTTT.

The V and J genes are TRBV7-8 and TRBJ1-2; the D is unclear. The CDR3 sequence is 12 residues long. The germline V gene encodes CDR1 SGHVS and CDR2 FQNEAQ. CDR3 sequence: CASADGFYGYTF. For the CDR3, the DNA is TGTGCATCAGCAGATGGGTTCTATGGCTACACCTTC.

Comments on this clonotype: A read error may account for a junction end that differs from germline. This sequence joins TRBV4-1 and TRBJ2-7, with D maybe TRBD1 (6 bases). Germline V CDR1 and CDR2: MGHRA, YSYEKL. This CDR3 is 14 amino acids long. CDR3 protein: CVSSPTGDLYEQYF. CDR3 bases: TGCGTCAGCAGCCCGACAGGAGATCTCTACGAGCAGTACTTC.

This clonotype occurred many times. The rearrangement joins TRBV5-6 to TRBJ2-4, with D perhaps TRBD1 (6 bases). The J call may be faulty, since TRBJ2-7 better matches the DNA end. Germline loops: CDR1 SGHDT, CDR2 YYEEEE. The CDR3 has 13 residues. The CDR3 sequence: CASSLDRDGEQYF. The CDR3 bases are TGTGCCAGCAGCTTGGACAGGGATGGCGAGCAGTACTTC.

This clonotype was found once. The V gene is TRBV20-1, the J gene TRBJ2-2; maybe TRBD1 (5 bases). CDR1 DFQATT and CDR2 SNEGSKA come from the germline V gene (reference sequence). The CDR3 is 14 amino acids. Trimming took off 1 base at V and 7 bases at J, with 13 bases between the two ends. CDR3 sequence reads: CSARVQGYFGELFF. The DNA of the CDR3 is TGCAGTGCTAGAGTTCAGGGATATTTCGGGGAGCTGTTTTTT.

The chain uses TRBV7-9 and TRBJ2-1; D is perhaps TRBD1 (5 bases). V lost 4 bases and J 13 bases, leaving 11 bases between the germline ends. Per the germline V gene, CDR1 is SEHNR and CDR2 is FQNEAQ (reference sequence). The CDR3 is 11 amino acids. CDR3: CASSWTSGQFF. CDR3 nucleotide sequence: TGTGCCAGCAGCTGGACATCGGGCCAGTTCTTC.

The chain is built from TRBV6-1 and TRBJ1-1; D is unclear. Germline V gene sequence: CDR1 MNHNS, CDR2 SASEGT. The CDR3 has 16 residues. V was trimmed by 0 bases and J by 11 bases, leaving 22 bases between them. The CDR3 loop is CASSEALDGISRGAFF. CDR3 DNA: TGTGCCAGCAGTGAAGCGCTCGACGGGATATCGCGAGGGGCTTTCTTT.

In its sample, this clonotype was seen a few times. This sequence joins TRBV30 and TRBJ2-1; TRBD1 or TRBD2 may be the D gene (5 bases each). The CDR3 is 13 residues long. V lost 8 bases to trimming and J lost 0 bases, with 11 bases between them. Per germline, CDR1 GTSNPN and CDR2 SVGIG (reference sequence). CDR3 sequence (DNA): TGTGCCGGTGCAGGGAGCTCCTACAATGAGCAGTTCTTC. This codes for CAGAGSSYNEQFF. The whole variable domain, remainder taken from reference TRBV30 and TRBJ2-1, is SQTIHQWPATLVQPVGSPLSLECTVEGTSNPNLYWYRQAAGRGLQLLFYSVGIGQISSEVPQNLSASRPQDRQFILSSKKLLLSDSGFYLCAGAGSSYNEQFFGPGTRLTVL.

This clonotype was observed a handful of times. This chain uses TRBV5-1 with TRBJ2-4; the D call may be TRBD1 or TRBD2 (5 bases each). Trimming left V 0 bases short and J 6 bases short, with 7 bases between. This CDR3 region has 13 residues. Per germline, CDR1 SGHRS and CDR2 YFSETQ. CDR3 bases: TGCGCCAGCAGCTTGGACGGGGCAAACATTCAGTACTTC. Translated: CASSLDGANIQYF.

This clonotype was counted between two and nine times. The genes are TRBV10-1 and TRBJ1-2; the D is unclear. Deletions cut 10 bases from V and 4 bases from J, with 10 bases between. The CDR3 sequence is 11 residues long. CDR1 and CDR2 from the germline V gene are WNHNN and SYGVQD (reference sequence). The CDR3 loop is CATRRSYGYTF. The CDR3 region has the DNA TGCGCCACCCGACGGAGCTATGGCTACACCTTC.